The sample holds many counts of the clone carrying this T cell receptor (beta chain). TCRdb redid the calling of the 5' RACE reads with MiXCR, one entry per CDR3 protein. This sample has hundreds of thousands of distinct CDR3 sequences, with around 3.6% found just once. The data originate from a study of T cells after yellow fever vaccination. In the study overall: Those fractions that held only low numbers of cells were prepared using the SMART-Seq v4 Ultra Low Input RNA kit.

This sample comprised PBMCs, obtained on the day of the yellow fever booster vaccination. The source is a man between 18 and 29 years old who received the YFV17D yellow fever vaccine.

CDR3 coding DNA: TGTGCCAGCAGCTTATACCCCGTCATTGCCACAGATACGCAGTATTTT. It is translated as CASSLYPVIATDTQYF. The gene calls are TRBV7-8 and TRBJ2-3; D gene unclear. Deletions cut 2 bases from V and 2 bases from J, with 14 bases between. CDR1 and CDR2 (germline): SGHVS, FQNEAQ. The CDR3 runs 16 residues.